This T cell receptor beta chain was identified in a study of blood T cell repertoires in COVID-19. Using immunoSEQ multiplex PCR, the repertoire was profiled, and TCRdb retains in-frame clones only, with some absent. Of 140,000 to 150,000 clones detected, about 83% appear once; the ten largest clones hold less than 9%. A single count supports this clone. This CDR3 comprises 14 residues. Per germline, CDR1 SNHLY and CDR2 FYNNEI. V lost 4 bases and J lost 1, with 10 bases in between. The chain couples TRBV2 to TRBJ1-1; D call uncertain. The TCR sequence derives from a man aged 25-45 years with COVID-19, enrolled during active disease. Source material: peripheral blood. CDR3 DNA: TGTGCCAGCAGTGTCGGGAATCGGAACACTGAAGCTTTCTTT. The encoded protein is CASSVGNRNTEAFF.